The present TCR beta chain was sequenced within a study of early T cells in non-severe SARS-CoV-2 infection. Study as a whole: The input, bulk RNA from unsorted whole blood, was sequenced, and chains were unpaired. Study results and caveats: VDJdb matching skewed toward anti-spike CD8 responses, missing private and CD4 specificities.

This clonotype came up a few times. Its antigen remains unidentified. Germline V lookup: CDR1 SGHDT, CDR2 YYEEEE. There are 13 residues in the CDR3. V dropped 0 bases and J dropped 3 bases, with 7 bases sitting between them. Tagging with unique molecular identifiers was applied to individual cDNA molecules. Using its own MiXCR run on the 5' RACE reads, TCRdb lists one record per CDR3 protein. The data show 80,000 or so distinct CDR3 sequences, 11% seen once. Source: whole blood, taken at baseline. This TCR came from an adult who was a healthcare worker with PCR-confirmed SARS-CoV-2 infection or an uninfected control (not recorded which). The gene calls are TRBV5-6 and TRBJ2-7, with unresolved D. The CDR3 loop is CASSLVGDYEQYF. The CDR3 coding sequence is TGTGCCAGCAGCTTGGTCGGCGACTACGAGCAGTACTTC. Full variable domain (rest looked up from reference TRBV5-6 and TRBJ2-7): DAGVTQSPTHLIKTRGQQVTLRCSPKSGHDTVSWYQQALGQGPQFIFQYYEEEERQRGNFPDRFSGHQFPNYSSELNVNALLLGDSALYLCASSLVGDYEQYFGPGTRLTVT.